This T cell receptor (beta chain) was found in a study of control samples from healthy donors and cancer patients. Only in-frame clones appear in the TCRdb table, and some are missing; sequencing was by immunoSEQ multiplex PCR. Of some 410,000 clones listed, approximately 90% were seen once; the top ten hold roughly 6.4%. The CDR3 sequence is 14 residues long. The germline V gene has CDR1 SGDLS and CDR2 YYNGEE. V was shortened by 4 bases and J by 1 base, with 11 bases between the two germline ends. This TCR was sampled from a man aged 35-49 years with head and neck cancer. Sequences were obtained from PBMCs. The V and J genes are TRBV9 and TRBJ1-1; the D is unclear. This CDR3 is CASSSQDGNTEAFF. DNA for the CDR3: TGTGCCAGCAGCTCCCAGGACGGGAACACTGAAGCTTTCTTT.